This entry features one T cell receptor (beta chain) sequence. TCRdb's table, derived via immunoSEQ multiplex PCR, lists solely in-frame clones and lacks some. Of 150,000 to 200,000 clones listed, around 90% are singletons. These data come from a study of control samples from healthy donors and cancer patients. The junction had 1 base not matched to a gene; V was cut back by 6 bases and J by 1 base. Germline CDR1 is KGHDR and CDR2 is SFDVKD. This CDR3 spans 14 amino acids. V usage is TRBV24-1 and J usage is TRBJ2-1; 8 bases are a match to TRBD2. The TCR originated in a woman aged 45-60 years in good health. Sequencing was carried out using blood. The CDR3 is CATSSGGSYNEQFF. Here the CDR3 DNA reads TGTGCCACCAGTAGCGGGGGATCCTACAATGAGCAGTTCTTC.